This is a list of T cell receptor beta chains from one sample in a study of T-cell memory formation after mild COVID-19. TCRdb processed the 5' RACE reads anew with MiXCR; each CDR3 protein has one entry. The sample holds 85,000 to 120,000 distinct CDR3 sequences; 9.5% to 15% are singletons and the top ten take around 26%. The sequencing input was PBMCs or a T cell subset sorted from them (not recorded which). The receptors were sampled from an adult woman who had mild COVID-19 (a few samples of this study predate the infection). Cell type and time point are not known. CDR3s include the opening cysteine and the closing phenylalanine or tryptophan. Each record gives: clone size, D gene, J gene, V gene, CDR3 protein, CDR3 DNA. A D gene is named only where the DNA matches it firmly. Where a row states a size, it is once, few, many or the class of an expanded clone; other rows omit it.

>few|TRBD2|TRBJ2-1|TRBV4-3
CASSQDRAGVGNEQFF
TGCGCCAGCAGCCAAGATCGAGCGGGAGTAGGGAATGAGCAGTTCTTC
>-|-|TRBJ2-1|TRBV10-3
CATSSSGDEQFF
TGTGCCACCTCGTCCAGTGGCGATGAGCAGTTCTTC
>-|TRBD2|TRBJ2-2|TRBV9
CASSVGLLAGSTGELFF
TGTGCCAGCAGCGTAGGATTGCTAGCGGGGAGCACCGGGGAGCTGTTTTTT
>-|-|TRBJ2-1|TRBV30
CAWTGSSYNEQFF
TGTGCCTGGACCGGGAGCTCCTACAATGAGCAGTTCTTC
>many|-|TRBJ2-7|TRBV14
CASSQGSYEQYF
TGTGCCAGCAGCCAGGGGAGTTACGAGCAGTACTTC
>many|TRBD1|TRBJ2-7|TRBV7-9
CASSPRDRGYEQYF
TGTGCCAGCAGCCCCCGGGACAGGGGCTACGAGCAGTACTTC
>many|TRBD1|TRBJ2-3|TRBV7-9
CASSSGQETTDTQYF
TGTGCCAGCAGCTCGGGACAGGAGACCACAGATACGCAGTATTTT
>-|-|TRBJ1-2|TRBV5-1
CASSLGQERYGNGYTF
TGCGCCAGCAGCTTGGGGCAGGAGCGATACGGGAATGGCTACACCTTC
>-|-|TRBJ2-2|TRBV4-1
CASSQVGQPVLFF
TGCGCCAGCAGCCAAGTGGGACAACCCGTCCTGTTTTTT
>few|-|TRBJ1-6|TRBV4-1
CASSHEQTNSPLHF
TGCGCCAGCAGCCATGAACAGACAAATTCACCCCTCCACTTT
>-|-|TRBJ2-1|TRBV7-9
CASSQGGLGEEQFF
TGTGCCAGCAGCCAAGGAGGCCTAGGTGAGGAGCAGTTCTTC
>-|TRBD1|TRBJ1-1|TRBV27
CASSLSGGAGNTEAFF
TGTGCCAGCAGTTTATCAGGGGGCGCCGGGAACACTGAAGCTTTCTTT
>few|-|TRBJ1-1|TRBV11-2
CASSLERNTEAFF
TGTGCCAGCAGCTTAGAGAGAAACACTGAAGCTTTCTTT
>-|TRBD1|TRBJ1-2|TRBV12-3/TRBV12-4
CASSLTLTGGVYGYTF
TGTGCCAGCAGTTTGACCTTGACAGGGGGCGTCTATGGCTACACCTTC
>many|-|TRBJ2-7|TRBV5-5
CASSSLEGIRLYEQYF
TGTGCCAGCAGCTCGTTGGAGGGAATCCGCCTCTACGAGCAGTACTTC
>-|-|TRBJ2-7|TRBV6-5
CATTLGAYEQYF
TGTGCCACCACCTTAGGGGCCTACGAGCAGTACTTC
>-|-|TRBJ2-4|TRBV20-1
CSASGLGNIQYF
TGCAGTGCCTCCGGACTGGGGAACATTCAGTACTTC
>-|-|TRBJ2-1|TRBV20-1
CSAPGSWTYNEQFF
TGCAGTGCTCCGGGATCCTGGACCTACAATGAGCAGTTCTTC
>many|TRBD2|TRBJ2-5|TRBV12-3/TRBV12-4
CASSPGLAEETQYF
TGTGCCAGCAGTCCCGGACTAGCTGAAGAGACCCAGTACTTC
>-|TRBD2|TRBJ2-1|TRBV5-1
CATALPGLAGGRKNEQFF
TGCGCCACCGCCCTCCCTGGACTAGCGGGGGGGCGTAAAAATGAGCAGTTCTTC
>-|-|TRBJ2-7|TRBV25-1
CASSTGRSSYEQYF
TGTGCCAGCAGTACTGGAAGGTCATCATACGAGCAGTACTTC
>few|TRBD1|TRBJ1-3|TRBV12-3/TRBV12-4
CASSLAFGTGLSGNTIYF
TGTGCCAGCAGTTTAGCGTTTGGGACAGGGCTATCAGGAAACACCATATATTTT
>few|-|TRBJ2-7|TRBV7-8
CASSFSGESSYEQYF
TGTGCCAGCAGCTTCTCTGGGGAGAGCTCCTACGAGCAGTACTTC
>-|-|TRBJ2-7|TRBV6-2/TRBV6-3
CASSYDWEEYF
TGTGCCAGCAGTTACGATTGGGAGGAGTACTTC
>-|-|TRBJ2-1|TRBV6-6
CASWAGLTYNEQFF
TGTGCCAGCTGGGCGGGGTTAACCTACAATGAGCAGTTCTTC
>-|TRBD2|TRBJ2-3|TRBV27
CASSRTSGSLFPDTQYF
TGTGCCAGCAGCCGGACTAGCGGGAGTTTATTTCCAGATACGCAGTATTTT
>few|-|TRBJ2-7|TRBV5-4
CASSYRRENEQYF
TGTGCCAGCAGCTATCGCAGGGAAAACGAGCAGTACTTC
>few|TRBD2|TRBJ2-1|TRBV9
CASSQAGGHSDEQFF
TGTGCCAGCAGCCAAGCGGGAGGCCACTCGGATGAGCAGTTCTTC
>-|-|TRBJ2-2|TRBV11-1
CASSPLGTGELIF
TGTGCCAGCAGCCCCCTAGGAACCGGGGAGCTGATTTTT
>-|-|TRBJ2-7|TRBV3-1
CASSQDWGPPYEQYF
TGTGCCAGCAGCCAAGATTGGGGCCCCCCCTACGAGCAGTACTTC
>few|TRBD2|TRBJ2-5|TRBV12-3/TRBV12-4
CASSEASGGVEIETQYF
TGTGCCAGCTCGGAGGCTAGCGGGGGAGTGGAGATCGAGACCCAGTACTTC